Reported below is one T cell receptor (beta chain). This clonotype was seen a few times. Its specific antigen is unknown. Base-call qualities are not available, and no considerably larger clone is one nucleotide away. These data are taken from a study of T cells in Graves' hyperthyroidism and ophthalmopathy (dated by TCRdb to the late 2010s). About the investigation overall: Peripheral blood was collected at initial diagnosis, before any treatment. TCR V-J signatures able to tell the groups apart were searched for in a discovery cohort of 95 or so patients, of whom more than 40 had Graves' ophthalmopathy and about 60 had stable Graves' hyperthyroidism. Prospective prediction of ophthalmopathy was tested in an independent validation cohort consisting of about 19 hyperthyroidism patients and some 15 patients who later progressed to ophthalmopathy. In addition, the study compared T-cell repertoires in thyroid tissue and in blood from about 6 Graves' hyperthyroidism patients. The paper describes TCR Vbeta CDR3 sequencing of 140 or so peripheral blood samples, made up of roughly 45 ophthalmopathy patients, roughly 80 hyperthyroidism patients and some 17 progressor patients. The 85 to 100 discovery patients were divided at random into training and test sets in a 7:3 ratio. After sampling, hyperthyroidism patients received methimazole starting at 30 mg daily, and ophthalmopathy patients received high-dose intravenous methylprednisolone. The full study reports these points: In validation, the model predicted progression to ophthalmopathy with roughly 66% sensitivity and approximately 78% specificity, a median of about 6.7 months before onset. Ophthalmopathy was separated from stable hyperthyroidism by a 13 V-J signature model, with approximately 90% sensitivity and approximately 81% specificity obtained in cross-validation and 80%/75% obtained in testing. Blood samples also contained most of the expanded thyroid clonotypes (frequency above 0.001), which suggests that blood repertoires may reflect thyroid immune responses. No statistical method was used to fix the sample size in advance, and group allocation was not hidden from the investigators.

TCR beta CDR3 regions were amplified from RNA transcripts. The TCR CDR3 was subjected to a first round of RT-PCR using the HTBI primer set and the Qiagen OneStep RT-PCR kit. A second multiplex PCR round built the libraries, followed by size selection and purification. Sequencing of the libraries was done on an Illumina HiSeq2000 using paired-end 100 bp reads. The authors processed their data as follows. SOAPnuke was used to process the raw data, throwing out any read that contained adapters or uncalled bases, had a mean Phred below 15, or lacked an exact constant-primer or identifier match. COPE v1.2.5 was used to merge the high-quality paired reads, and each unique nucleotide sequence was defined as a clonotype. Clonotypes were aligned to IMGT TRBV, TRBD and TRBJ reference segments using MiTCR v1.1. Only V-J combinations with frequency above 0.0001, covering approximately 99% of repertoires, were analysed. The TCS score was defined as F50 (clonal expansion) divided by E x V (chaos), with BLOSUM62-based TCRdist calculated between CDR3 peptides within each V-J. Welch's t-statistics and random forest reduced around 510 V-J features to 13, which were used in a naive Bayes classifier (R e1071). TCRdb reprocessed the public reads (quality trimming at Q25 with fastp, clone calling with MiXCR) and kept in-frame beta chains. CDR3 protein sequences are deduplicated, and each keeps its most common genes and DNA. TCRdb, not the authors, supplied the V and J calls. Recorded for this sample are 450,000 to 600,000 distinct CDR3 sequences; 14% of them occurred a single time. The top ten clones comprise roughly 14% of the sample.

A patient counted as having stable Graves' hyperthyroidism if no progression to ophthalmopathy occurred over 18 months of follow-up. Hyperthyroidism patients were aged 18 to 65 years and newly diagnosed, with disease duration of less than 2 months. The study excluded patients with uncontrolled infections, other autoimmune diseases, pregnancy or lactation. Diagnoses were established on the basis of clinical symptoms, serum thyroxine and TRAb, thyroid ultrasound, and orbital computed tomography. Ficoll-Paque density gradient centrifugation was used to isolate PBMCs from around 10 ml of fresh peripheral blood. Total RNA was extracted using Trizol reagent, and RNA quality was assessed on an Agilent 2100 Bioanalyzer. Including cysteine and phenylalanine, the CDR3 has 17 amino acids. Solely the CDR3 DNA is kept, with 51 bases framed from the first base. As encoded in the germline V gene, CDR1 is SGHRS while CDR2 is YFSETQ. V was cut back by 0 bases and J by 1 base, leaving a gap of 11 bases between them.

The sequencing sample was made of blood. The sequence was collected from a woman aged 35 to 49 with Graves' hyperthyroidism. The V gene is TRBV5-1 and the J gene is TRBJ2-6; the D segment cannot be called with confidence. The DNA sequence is TGCGCCAGCAGCTTGGTTAGTTCCTTATCTGGGGCCAACGTCCTGACTTTC. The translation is CASSLVSSLSGANVLTF.